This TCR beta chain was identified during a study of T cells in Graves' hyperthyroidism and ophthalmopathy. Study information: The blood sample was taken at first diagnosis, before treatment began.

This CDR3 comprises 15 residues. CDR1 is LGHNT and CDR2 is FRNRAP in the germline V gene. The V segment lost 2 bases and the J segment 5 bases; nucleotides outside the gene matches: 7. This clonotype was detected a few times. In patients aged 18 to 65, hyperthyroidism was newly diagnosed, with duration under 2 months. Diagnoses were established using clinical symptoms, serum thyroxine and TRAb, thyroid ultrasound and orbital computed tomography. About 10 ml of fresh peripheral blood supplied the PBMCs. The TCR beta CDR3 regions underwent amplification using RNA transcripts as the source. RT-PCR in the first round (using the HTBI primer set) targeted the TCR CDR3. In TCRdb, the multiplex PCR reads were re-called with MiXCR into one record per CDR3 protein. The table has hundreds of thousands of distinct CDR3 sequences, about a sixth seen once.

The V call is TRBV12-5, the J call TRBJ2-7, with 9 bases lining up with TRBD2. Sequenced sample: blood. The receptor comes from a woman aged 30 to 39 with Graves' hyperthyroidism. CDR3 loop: CASGLSISGRNEQYF. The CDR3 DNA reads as TGTGCTAGTGGTTTGTCGATCAGCGGGAGGAACGAGCAGTACTTC.